This TCR beta chain was documented in a study of blood T cell repertoires in COVID-19. In the study overall: Acute and convalescent COVID-19 samples came from the United States, Italy and Spain. From T cells, B-cell-depleted T cells, or PBMCs came the material, which was cDNA or gDNA.

The CDR3 spans 12 residues. V shed 4 bases and J shed 4 bases, with 7 bases lying between them. The germline V gene encodes CDR1 LNHDA and CDR2 SQIVND (reference sequence). Authors' processing steps: Using reference gene primer amplification, nucleated cell counts were estimated. The protocol was immunoSEQ multiplex PCR, while the TCRdb copy is restricted to in-frame clones and leaves out a portion. Clone size and V and J calls were adopted from that table, with D and trimming inferred from the DNA. The table includes around 250,000 clones, roughly 80% detected once. The clonotype comes from a woman between 18 and 29 years old with acute or convalescent COVID-19. The chain combines TRBV19 with TRBJ1-1, with D maybe TRBD1 (5 bases). The specimen sequenced was peripheral blood. The CDR3 loop is CASSRGVTEAFF. CDR3 DNA: TGTGCCAGTAGTAGGGGGGTCACTGAAGCTTTCTTT.